The clone carrying this TCR beta chain was seen a few times. Its target is not known. The data were obtained in a study of response to subunit inactivated influenza vaccine. Study outcomes and limitations: The study's authors posited that every seasonal influenza vaccination enlists few new T cells.

A single record per CDR3 protein comes from TCRdb applying MiXCR to the RT-PCR reads. The sample records hundreds of thousands of distinct CDR3 sequences, around a sixth being singletons. CDR1 and CDR2 from the germline V gene are MNHEY and SMNVEV (reference sequence). There are 14 residues in the CDR3. Germline trimming cut 6 bases from V and 8 bases from J; bases unmatched to any gene: 9. V is TRBV27 and J is TRBJ2-2; 7 nucleotides line up with TRBD2. This material consisted of PBMCs from blood, taken 12 days after vaccination. The TCR originated in a man aged 50 to 59 who received an inactivated influenza vaccine. The CDR3 region is CASSPGLVLGELFF. The CDR3, as DNA: TGTGCCAGCAGCCCAGGACTAGTCCTAGGGGAGCTGTTTTTT.